This is a list of T cell receptor beta chains from one sample in a study of blood T cell repertoires in COVID-19. Sequencing used immunoSEQ multiplex PCR; TCRdb keeps in-frame clones, though not all of them. The sample comprises roughly 70,000 clones, 75% to 90% of which are singletons, and about 5.7% rests with the top ten. Sequenced: peripheral blood. All receptors come from a man older than 75 with COVID-19, enrolled during active disease. Each CDR3 is given without its conserved first and last residue.

V gene	J gene	CDR3 protein
TRBV5-5	TRBJ2-5	ASSLGDFPWETQY
TRBV28	TRBJ1-1	ASSPRTGIDTEAF
TRBV18	TRBJ2-1	ASSPPALEDQF
TRBV4-3	TRBJ1-5	ASSLQTGLDQPQH
TRBV7-9	TRBJ1-5	ASSSGLRGGNQPQH
TRBV20-1	TRBJ2-1	SASVAGSHVDEQF
TRBV25-1	TRBJ2-7	ASSELRDRSSQGEQY
TRBV7-9	TRBJ2-2	ASSKSSGAGELF
TRBV19	TRBJ1-2	ASSPGTGPNYGYT
TRBV12-5	TRBJ1-1	ASGLDIWGGNTEAF
TRBV19	TRBJ2-7	ASSAGTSAAYEQY
TRBV5-5	TRBJ2-7	ASSLGAGMSYEQY
TRBV7-2	TRBJ2-1	ASSLLAGGGYNEQF
TRBV4-1	TRBJ1-2	ASSQEGGASGYT
TRBV5-1	TRBJ1-4	ASSRLGPATNEKLF
TRBV5-4	TRBJ2-2	ASSQPGLAGGGGELF
TRBV6-2/TRBV6-3	TRBJ1-4	ASSYGQAPKLF
TRBV6-5	TRBJ1-2	ASSPGGRGNYGYT
TRBV10-3	TRBJ1-2	AIRGSNYGYT
TRBV11-3	TRBJ1-1	ASSLRGNMNTEAF
TRBV5-6	TRBJ2-2	ASSLTGAGELF
TRBV19	TRBJ2-7	ASSLRQGSGGQY
TRBV6-6	TRBJ1-4	ASSLRDTPNGREKLF
TRBV5-6	TRBJ1-3	ASSVTDFSGNTIY
TRBV27	TRBJ1-1	ASSLNRNTEAF
TRBV14	TRBJ1-2	ASSHRQGYGYT
TRBV9	TRBJ2-3	ASKGLAGTDTQY
TRBV7-6	TRBJ1-1	ASSQGQGNTEAF